This is a list of T cell receptor beta chains from one sample in a study of beta chain features in type 1 diabetes. Profiled with immunoSEQ multiplex PCR; TCRdb holds only in-frame clones, not every one. Found here are 130,000 to 150,000 clones, around 8.7% of them singletons; the top ten hold roughly 0.74%. The sequencing sample was made of central memory CD4+ T cells from blood. The receptors originated from a man between 18 and 35 years old in good health. CDR3s include the opening cysteine and the closing phenylalanine or tryptophan. A D gene is named only where the DNA matches it firmly. Some rows mark clone size as missing; the rest say once, few, many or name a class of expanded clone.

TRBD1 | few | TRBJ2-1 | TRBV7-9 | TGTGCCAGCAGCCGGGACAGGGTGGGGTACAATGAGCAGTTCTTC | CASSRDRVGYNEQFF
- | - | TRBJ2-1 | TRBV6-1 | TGTGCCACCCTAAATATCAATGAGCAGTTCTTC | CATLNINEQFF
TRBD1 | few | TRBJ2-5 | TRBV2 | TGTGCCAGCAGTGCGATGACAGGGGAGGAGACCCAGTACTTC | CASSAMTGEETQYF
TRBD2 | few | TRBJ2-5 | TRBV7-2 | TGTGCCAGCAGCTTAAATAGCGGGGGGGAAGGAGAGACCCAGTACTTC | CASSLNSGGEGETQYF
- | few | TRBJ1-3 | TRBV4-3 | TGCGCCAGCAGCCAAGATAGAACCATATATTTT | CASSQDRTIYF
- | few | TRBJ2-5 | TRBV11-2 | TGTGCCAGCAGCCAGGGACCGCAGGGGTCGGCCCAGTACTTC | CASSQGPQGSAQYF
TRBD2 | - | TRBJ2-1 | TRBV10-3 | TGTGCCATCAGACTAGCGGGGTACAATGAGCAGTTCTTC | CAIRLAGYNEQFF
TRBD1 | - | TRBJ1-2 | TRBV27 | TGTGCCAGCAGTCCCTGGACAGGGGGCTTTTTTGGCTACACCTTC | CASSPWTGGFFGYTF
- | - | TRBJ1-1 | TRBV19 | TGTGCCAGTAGTATGTTTGGCAGGGAAGGGGCTTTCTTT | CASSMFGREGAFF
- | - | TRBJ1-2 | TRBV4-2 | TGTGCCAGCAGCCAAGATCTTGCTGCCGGCTATGGCTACACCTTC | CASSQDLAAGYGYTF
TRBD2 | once | TRBJ2-5 | TRBV18 | TGTGCCAGCTCACCATCGACTAGCGGGGGCCAAGAGACCCAGTACTTC | CASSPSTSGGQETQYF